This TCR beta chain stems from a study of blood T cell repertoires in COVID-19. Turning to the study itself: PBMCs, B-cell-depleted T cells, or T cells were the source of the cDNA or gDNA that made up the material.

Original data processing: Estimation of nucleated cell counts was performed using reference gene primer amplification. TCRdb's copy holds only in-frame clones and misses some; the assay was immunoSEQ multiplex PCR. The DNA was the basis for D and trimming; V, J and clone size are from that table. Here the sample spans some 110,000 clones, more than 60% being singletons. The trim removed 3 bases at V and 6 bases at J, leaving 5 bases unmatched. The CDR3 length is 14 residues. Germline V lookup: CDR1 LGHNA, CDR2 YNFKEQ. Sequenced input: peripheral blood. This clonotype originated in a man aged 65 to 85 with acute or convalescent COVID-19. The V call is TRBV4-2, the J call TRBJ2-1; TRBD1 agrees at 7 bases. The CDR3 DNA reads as TGTGCCAGCAGCCATACGGGACAGCGCAATGAGCAGTTCTTC. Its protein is CASSHTGQRNEQFF.